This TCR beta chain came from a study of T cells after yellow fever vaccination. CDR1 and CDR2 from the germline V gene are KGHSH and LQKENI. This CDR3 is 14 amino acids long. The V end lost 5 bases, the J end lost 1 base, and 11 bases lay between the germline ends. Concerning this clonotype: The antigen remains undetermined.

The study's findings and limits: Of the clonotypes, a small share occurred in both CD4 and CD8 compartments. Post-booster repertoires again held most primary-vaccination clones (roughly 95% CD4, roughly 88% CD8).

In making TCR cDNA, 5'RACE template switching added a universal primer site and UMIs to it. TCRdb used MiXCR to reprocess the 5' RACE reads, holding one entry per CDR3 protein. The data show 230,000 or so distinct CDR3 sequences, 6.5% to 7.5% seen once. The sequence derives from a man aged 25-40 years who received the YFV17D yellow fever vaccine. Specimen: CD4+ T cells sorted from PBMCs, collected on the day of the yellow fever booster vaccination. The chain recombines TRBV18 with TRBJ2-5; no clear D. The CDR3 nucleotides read TGTGCCAGCTCAAACCGACACGGCCAAGAGACCCAGTACTTC. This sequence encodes CASSNRHGQETQYF.